Reported below is one T cell receptor beta chain. The antigen remains unidentified. The sample belongs to a study of identical twins. Each cDNA held unique molecular identifiers, and template switching gave it a universal primer site. TCRdb passed the 5' RACE reads through MiXCR, listing each CDR3 protein once. The sample lists roughly 490,000 distinct CDR3 sequences; roughly an eighth were seen once. The study's findings and limits: Those out-of-frame alpha sequences shared by twins showed an excess of low generation probability. The study found that models underestimated out-of-frame TCR alpha sharing in monozygotic twins. The abundant beta clonotypes from cord blood had fewer insertions, and memory repertoires had none of this.

The V gene lost 4 bases and the J gene lost 12 bases, with 10 bases spanning the gap. The CDR3 spans 11 residues. Germline lookup yields CDR1 SGHAT and CDR2 FQDESV (reference sequence). This sample also appeared in a second study, on yellow fever vaccine responses in identical twins.

The specimen sequenced was CD4+ T cells sorted from blood. The chain couples TRBV11-1 to TRBJ2-1; D is ambiguous. The receptor's source is a woman aged 18-29 years in good health. The CDR3 protein is CASSSSRGQFF. In DNA, the CDR3 is TGTGCCAGCAGCTCAAGTAGAGGGCAGTTCTTC.